The 9 T cell receptor beta chains below come from one sample, sequenced in a study of T cells in Graves' hyperthyroidism and ophthalmopathy. Researchers took RNA transcripts and amplified the TCR beta CDR3 regions from them. TCR CDR3 regions were first amplified by RT-PCR with HTBI primers. MiXCR, applied by TCRdb to the multiplex PCR reads, yields one record per CDR3 protein. This sample has fewer than 850,000 distinct CDR3 sequences, with around 15% found just once. The material sequenced was blood. The receptors shown here come from a man aged 45-65 years with Graves' hyperthyroidism.

The chain combines TRBV28 with TRBJ2-7; 7 bases line up with TRBD1. V was pared by 3 bases and J by 7 bases, with 6 bases of the junction left unmatched. The CDR3 runs 13 residues. Looked up from germline, CDR1 is MDHEN and CDR2 is SYDVKM. The CDR3 DNA reads TGTGCCAGCAGTTTGGGGAAACAGGGGGAGCAGTACTTC. It yields the protein CASSLGKQGEQYF.

This clonotype was seen ten or more times. The V gene is TRBV7-6, the J gene TRBJ2-5; possibly TRBD1 for D (5 bases). CDR3 length equals 17 residues. Germline values: CDR1 SGHVS, CDR2 FNYEAQ. V was pared by 6 bases and J by 5 bases, with 25 bases between. This chain's CDR3 is CASSSQFWFETAETQYF. In DNA, the CDR3 is TGTGCCAGCAGTTCTCAGTTCTGGTTCGAGACAGCGGAGACCCAGTACTTC.

At least ten counts were recorded for this clonotype. The chain employs TRBV13 and TRBJ1-1, with D unresolved. The CDR3 runs 16 residues. Germline values: CDR1 PRHDT, CDR2 FYEKMQ (reference sequence). V was pared by 2 bases and J by 3 bases, with 16 bases between. CDR3 residues: CASSLRRVGKDTEAFF. CDR3 nucleotides: TGTGCCAGCAGCTTAAGGAGGGTAGGAAAGGACACTGAAGCTTTCTTT.

The table lists this clonotype with many counts. This rearrangement joins TRBV19 to TRBJ1-1, with D uncertain. The CDR3 extends over 14 amino acids. The V gene's germline CDR1 is LNHDA and CDR2 SQIVND (reference sequence). Trimming took 7 bases from V and 3 from J, leaving 15 bases between them. Here the CDR3 DNA reads TGTGCCAGTATTGGGTACCCAAAGGACACTGAAGCTTTCTTT. This encodes CASIGYPKDTEAFF.

The chain combines TRBV6-5 with TRBJ2-7, with D unclear. The CDR3 sequence is 16 residues long. Trimming took 2 bases from V and 0 from J, leaving 14 bases between them. Germline V gene data show CDR1 as MNHEY and CDR2 as SVGAGI. The CDR3 coding sequence is TGTGCCAGCAGTTACCCTAGGGCAGGTGGCTCCTACGAGCAGTACTTC. It yields the protein CASSYPRAGGSYEQYF.

CDR3 amino acids: CSARDRASSGSYNEQFF. In DNA form, the CDR3 reads TGCAGTGCTAGAGATCGGGCCTCTAGCGGGAGTTACAATGAGCAGTTCTTC. The chain couples TRBV20-1 to TRBJ2-1, with 10 bases identical to TRBD2. There are 17 residues in the CDR3. V was clipped by 0 bases and J by 4 bases; unmatched bases: 9. The germline gives CDR1 DFQATT, CDR2 SNEGSKA (reference sequence).

This clonotype was seen a few times. The rearrangement links TRBV7-3 to TRBJ2-3; 9 nucleotides agree with TRBD2. The CDR3 loop spans 15 amino acids. Germline assignment: CDR1 SGHTA and CDR2 FQGTGA. The J segment lost 1 base and the V segment lost 5 bases, leaving 4 bases of the junction unmatched. CDR3 amino acids: CASSAGGEGTDTQYF. CDR3 nucleotides: TGTGCCAGCAGCGCGGGAGGGGAGGGCACAGATACGCAGTATTTT.

This clonotype occurred a few times. The chain employs TRBV10-1 and TRBJ1-3; D is ambiguous. Trimming removed 4 bases at V and 4 bases at J, with 14 bases between. Germline values: CDR1 WNHNN, CDR2 SYGVQD (reference sequence). The CDR3 extends over 15 amino acids. CDR3 in amino acids: CASSGFDDTGNTIYF. The DNA of the CDR3 is TGCGCCAGCAGTGGATTCGACGACACGGGAAACACCATATATTTT.

This clonotype appeared a few times. The genes are TRBV28 and TRBJ1-4, with D possibly being TRBD1 (6 bases). V dropped 7 bases and J dropped 8 bases, with 14 bases sitting between them. The germline CDR1 and CDR2 sequences are MDHEN and SYDVKM. CDR3 length: 13 amino acids. CDR3 loop: CASMNRANEKLFF. As DNA, the CDR3 is TGTGCCAGCATGAACAGGGCGAACGAAAAACTGTTTTTT.